The 17 T cell receptor beta chains below all came from one sample that was sequenced in a study of blood T cell repertoires in COVID-19. Sequencing used immunoSEQ multiplex PCR; TCRdb keeps in-frame clones, though not all of them. The sample holds some 54,000 clones, around 86% seen once. Sequenced: peripheral blood. The receptors were gathered from a woman aged 60-75 years with acute or convalescent COVID-19.

The chain carries TRBV19 and TRBJ2-1, with 12 bases that match TRBD2. With 3 bases clipped from V and 12 bases from J, the junction kept 6 bases outside the gene matches. There are 14 residues in the CDR3. Per the germline V gene, CDR1 is LNHDA and CDR2 is SQIVND (reference sequence). The chain's CDR3 is CASSMTSGSGGQFF. CDR3 DNA: TGTGCCAGTAGTATGACTAGCGGGAGCGGGGGGCAGTTCTTC.

V and J are TRBV19 and TRBJ2-1, with TRBD2 identical over 7 bases. From germline, CDR1 is LNHDA and CDR2 SQIVND (reference sequence). The V segment lost 7 bases and the J segment 10 bases; nucleotides outside the gene matches: 10. This CDR3 has 13 amino acids. Here the CDR3 reads CASNPSGRREQFF. CDR3 bases: TGTGCCAGTAACCCTAGCGGACGCAGGGAGCAGTTCTTC.

The rearrangement links TRBV7-8 to TRBJ2-7; TRBD2 matches at 7 bases. The trim removed 3 bases at V and 3 bases at J, leaving 5 bases unmatched. Germline V lookup: CDR1 SGHVS, CDR2 FQNEAQ. The CDR3 has 14 amino acids. The CDR3 DNA reads as TGTGCCAGCAGCTTCGCCGGGACTAACTACGAGCAGTACTTC. It encodes CASSFAGTNYEQYF.

The rearrangement links TRBV27 to TRBJ1-2; 9 bases line up with TRBD1. Germline CDR1 MNHEY, CDR2 SMNVEV (reference sequence). V shed 8 bases, J shed 0 bases, and the junction held 7 bases outside the gene matches. This CDR3 has 15 residues. The CDR3 loop is CASGPRQGANYGYTF. The CDR3 DNA reads TGTGCCAGCGGACCTAGACAGGGGGCTAACTATGGCTACACCTTC.

The chain couples TRBV7-9 to TRBJ1-2; D ambiguous. Trimming removed 1 base at V and 0 bases at J, with 9 bases between. Germline V CDR1 and CDR2: SEHNR, FQNEAQ (reference sequence). The CDR3 sequence is 15 residues long. The CDR3 coding sequence is TGTGCCAGCAGCTTAGACGGGAGGGCTAACTATGGCTACACCTTC. Its translation: CASSLDGRANYGYTF.

The chain carries TRBV2 and TRBJ1-2, with TRBD1 as a possible D gene (5 bases). The CDR3 extends over 13 amino acids. CDR1 SNHLY and CDR2 FYNNEI come from the germline V gene. Trimming pared 6 bases from V and 4 bases from J, leaving 12 bases between. DNA for the CDR3: TGTGCCAGCAGCCAAACGACAGTCTATGGCTACACCTTC. It yields the protein CASSQTTVYGYTF.

This chain uses TRBV5-1 with TRBJ1-1, with 12 bases identical to TRBD1. The CDR3 covers 17 residues. V trimming: 4 bases; J trimming: 1 base; junction bases outside the gene matches: 8. Germline V gene data show CDR1 as SGHRS and CDR2 as YFSETQ. CDR3 bases: TGCGCCAGCAGCCCCGGGACAGGGGGCCGACGGAACACTGAAGCTTTCTTT. Protein sequence: CASSPGTGGRRNTEAFF.

This rearrangement joins TRBV7-2 to TRBJ1-2, with TRBD1 matching over 7 bases. The CDR3 runs to 15 residues. Germline V CDR1 and CDR2: SGHTA, FQGNSA. Trimming took 5 bases from V and 4 from J; bases not matched to a gene: 10. CDR3 in DNA: TGTGCCAGCAGCCTACTCGACAGGGCCATCTATGGCTACACCTTC. Translation: CASSLLDRAIYGYTF.

This clone turned up a few times. This rearrangement joins TRBV11-3 to TRBJ2-3, with D possibly matching TRBD2 (5 bases). The CDR3 has 15 residues. Between the trimmed V and J ends, which lost 0 bases and 2 bases, there was a span of 9 bases. Germline CDR1 SGHNT, CDR2 YENEEA. The CDR3 sequence is CASSLDGLSTDTQYF. In DNA, the CDR3 is TGTGCCAGCAGCTTAGACGGACTGTCCACAGATACGCAGTATTTT.

This clone was observed a handful of times. The chain joins TRBV2 to TRBJ1-1, with 7 bases aligning to TRBD1. This CDR3 has 13 amino acids. The V segment lost 9 bases and the J segment 3 bases; nucleotides outside the gene matches: 7. The germline gives CDR1 SNHLY, CDR2 FYNNEI. CDR3 loop: CASVGQADTEAFF. The CDR3 DNA follows: TGTGCCAGTGTTGGACAGGCCGACACTGAAGCTTTCTTT. The full variable domain, rest sourced from reference TRBV2 and TRBJ1-1, is EPEVTQTPSHQVTQMGQEVILRCVPISNHLYFYWYRQILGQKVEFLVSFYNNEISEKSEIFDDQFSVERPDGSNFTLKIRSTKLEDSAMYFCASVGQADTEAFFGQGTRLTVV.

V usage is TRBV6-5 and J usage is TRBJ1-2, with unresolved D. The germline V gene has CDR1 MNHEY and CDR2 SVGAGI. Deletions cut 5 bases from V and 6 bases from J, with 4 bases between. The CDR3 covers 10 residues. CDR3 sequence (DNA): TGTGCCAGCAGTACGGATGGCTACACCTTC. It translates to CASSTDGYTF.

The V and J genes are TRBV28 and TRBJ2-7; a possible D gene is TRBD2 (6 bases). Trimming shortened V by 5 bases and J by 9 bases, and 17 bases separated the two germline ends. There are 13 residues in the CDR3. Per germline, CDR1 MDHEN and CDR2 SYDVKM. CDR3 bases: TGTGCCAGCAGTCCCTTGCGGGGAATGACGCAGTACTTC. Its protein is CASSPLRGMTQYF.

J is TRBJ2-6 and V is TRBV18, with D tentatively TRBD1 (5 bases). CDR1 and CDR2 (germline): KGHSH, LQKENI. V lost 6 bases to trimming and J lost 2 bases, with 32 bases between them. The CDR3 sequence is 22 residues long. CDR3 in DNA: TGTGCCAGCTCCCCAGTGCCCGCTTTTCAGGGTTCCTTACGACCTGGGGCCAACGTCCTGACTTTC. Residues: CASSPVPAFQGSLRPGANVLTF.

DNA of the CDR3: TGTGCCAGCTCCGTCCAGGGGAGCTATGGCTACACCTTC. Amino acids: CASSVQGSYGYTF. The chain links TRBV14 to TRBJ1-2; TRBD1 might be the D (6 bases). In germline, CDR1 is SGHDN, CDR2 FVKESK. This CDR3 has 13 amino acids. The V end was cut by 8 bases, the J end by 4 bases, with 14 bases between.

The V call is TRBV5-1, the J call TRBJ1-4, with a tentative D call TRBD1 (6 bases). Germline V CDR1 and CDR2: SGHRS, YFSETQ. The CDR3 has 14 residues. V lost 2 bases, J lost 5 bases, and 10 bases lay in between. CDR3 residues: CASSLQGGNEKLFF. For the CDR3, the DNA is TGCGCCAGCAGCTTACAGGGTGGAAATGAAAAACTGTTTTTT.

V usage is TRBV7-8 and J usage is TRBJ1-1; D is possibly TRBD1 (6 bases). V shed 5 bases and J shed 1 base, with 8 bases lying between them. This CDR3 spans 13 amino acids. Germline values: CDR1 SGHVS, CDR2 FQNEAQ. CDR3 nucleotides: TGTGCCAGCAGCCCACAGGGGAACACTGAAGCTTTCTTT. Amino acid sequence: CASSPQGNTEAFF.

The V and J genes are TRBV6-5 and TRBJ2-7, with 7 bases aligning to TRBD1. The junction had 5 bases not matched to a gene; V was cut back by 4 bases and J by 2 bases. The CDR3 extends over 14 amino acids. Germline CDR1 reads MNHEY; CDR2 reads SVGAGI. CDR3 in DNA: TGTGCCAGCAGTTCCCGGGACAGAACCTACGAGCAGTACTTC. Translated: CASSSRDRTYEQYF.